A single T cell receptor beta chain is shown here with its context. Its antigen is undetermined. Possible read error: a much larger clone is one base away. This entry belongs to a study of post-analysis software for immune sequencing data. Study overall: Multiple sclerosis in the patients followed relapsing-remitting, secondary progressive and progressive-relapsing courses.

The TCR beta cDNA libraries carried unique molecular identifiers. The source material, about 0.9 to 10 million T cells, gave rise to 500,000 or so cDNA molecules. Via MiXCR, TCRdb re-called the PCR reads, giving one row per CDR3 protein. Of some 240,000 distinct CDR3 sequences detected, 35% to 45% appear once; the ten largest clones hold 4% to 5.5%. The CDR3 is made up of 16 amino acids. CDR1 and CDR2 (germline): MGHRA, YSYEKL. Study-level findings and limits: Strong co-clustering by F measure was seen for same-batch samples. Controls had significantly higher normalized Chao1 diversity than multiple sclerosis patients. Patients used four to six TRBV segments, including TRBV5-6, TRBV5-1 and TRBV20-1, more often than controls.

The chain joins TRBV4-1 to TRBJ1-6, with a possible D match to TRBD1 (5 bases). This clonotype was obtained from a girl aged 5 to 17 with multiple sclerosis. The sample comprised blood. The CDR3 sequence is CASNQDWQGSYSPLHF. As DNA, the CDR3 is TGCGCCAGCAACCAAGATTGGCAGGGCTCTTATTCACCCCTCCACTTT.